These T cell receptor beta chains were read from a single sample in a study of shared clonotypes between healthy human individuals. Here immunoSEQ multiplex PCR was the method, and the copy in TCRdb shows in-frame clones only, minus some. The sample lists 550,000 to 800,000 clones, under 80% occurring once. The sequenced material came from memory CD4+ T cells sorted from blood. The receptors here all came from a woman in her thirties in good health. CDR3s include the opening cysteine and the closing phenylalanine or tryptophan. The D gene is left open where the match is weak. Expanded clones get a size class; other rows say once, few or many, or leave the size out.

TRBV27,TRBD2,many,19,TRBJ2-1,CASLPGGGNTNSSYNEQFF,TGTGCCAGCCTCCCCGGGGGGGGCAATACGAACTCCTCCTACAATGAGCAGTTCTTC
TRBV5-1,.,.,13,TRBJ2-3,CASSPRTGDTQYF,TGCGCCAGCAGCCCGCGGACTGGGGATACGCAGTATTTT
TRBV11-2,.,.,15,TRBJ2-7,CASSFSDTSSYEQYF,TGTGCCAGCAGCTTCTCGGACACGAGCTCCTACGAGCAGTACTTC
TRBV6-5,TRBD1,.,15,TRBJ1-2,CASSYSPGQNYGYTF,TGTGCCAGCAGTTACTCGCCGGGACAGAACTATGGCTACACCTTC
TRBV6-5,.,.,13,TRBJ2-7,CASRYRDGYEQYF,TGTGCCAGCAGATACCGGGACGGCTACGAGCAGTACTTC
TRBV11-2,TRBD2,once,14,TRBJ2-7,CASSFSGRAYEQYF,TGTGCCAGCAGCTTTAGCGGGAGGGCCTACGAGCAGTACTTC
TRBV10-2,.,few,13,TRBJ1-1,CASSESEGTEAFF,TGCGCCAGCAGTGAGTCGGAAGGCACTGAAGCTTTCTTT
TRBV29-1,.,.,13,TRBJ2-7,CSVGLVHSYEQYF,TGCAGCGTTGGACTCGTTCACTCCTACGAGCAGTACTTC
TRBV7-9,.,many,12,TRBJ2-3,CASQQGTDTQYF,TGTGCCAGCCAACAGGGCACAGATACGCAGTATTTT
TRBV19,.,.,13,TRBJ2-5,CASSIYGQETQYF,TGTGCCAGTAGTATCTACGGACAAGAGACCCAGTACTTC
TRBV2,.,.,13,TRBJ1-1,CASSEQANTEAFF,TGTGCCAGCAGTGAACAGGCAAACACTGAAGCTTTCTTT
TRBV30,.,once,10,TRBJ1-1,CAWSVSEAFF,TGTGCCTGGAGTGTATCAGAAGCTTTCTTT
TRBV2,.,.,14,TRBJ1-1,CASSERTVTLEAFF,TGTGCCAGCAGTGAGCGGACAGTCACCTTAGAAGCTTTCTTT
TRBV28,TRBD1,.,15,TRBJ1-5,CASSLADRTYQPQHF,TGTGCCAGCAGCTTAGCGGACAGGACCTATCAGCCCCAGCATTTT
TRBV7-2,.,.,16,TRBJ2-5,CASSSLTEVIIGTQYF,TGTGCCAGCAGCTCCTTGACAGAGGTGATCATCGGGACCCAGTACTTC
TRBV2,TRBD2,.,14,TRBJ2-1,CASTEIAGSSEQFF,TGTGCCAGCACTGAGATAGCGGGAAGCTCTGAGCAGTTCTTC
TRBV6-1,TRBD1,.,13,TRBJ2-7,CASSTDRDYEQYF,TGTGCCAGCAGTACAGACAGGGACTACGAGCAGTACTTC
TRBV7-2,.,once,14,TRBJ2-5,CASSLDGGPGTQYF,TGTGCCAGCAGCTTAGACGGGGGGCCCGGGACCCAGTACTTC
TRBV5-4,.,.,14,TRBJ2-1,CASSFGAGYNEQFF,TGTGCCAGCAGCTTCGGTGCGGGGTACAATGAGCAGTTCTTC
TRBV5-1,TRBD2,few,13,TRBJ2-1,CASSQGLVGEQFF,TGCGCCAGCAGCCAGGGACTAGTTGGCGAGCAGTTCTTC
TRBV4-1,TRBD2,.,19,TRBJ2-7,CASSRNPGLAVPSSYEQYF,TGCGCCAGCAGCCGAAACCCGGGACTAGCGGTGCCAAGCTCCTACGAGCAGTACTTC
TRBV18,.,.,15,TRBJ2-4,CASSPSAGAKNIQYF,TGTGCCAGCTCACCATCGGCGGGGGCCAAAAACATTCAGTACTTC
TRBV27,TRBD2,.,14,TRBJ2-5,CASRNSGTKETQYF,TGTGCCAGCCGAAATAGCGGGACTAAAGAGACCCAGTACTTC
TRBV7-6,TRBD2,many,15,TRBJ2-3,CASSPIAGGSNTQYF,TGTGCCAGCAGTCCCATAGCGGGAGGGTCGAATACGCAGTATTTT
TRBV5-1,TRBD2,.,17,TRBJ2-3,CASSFSWTSGSTDTQYF,TGCGCCAGCAGCTTTAGCTGGACTAGCGGGAGCACAGATACGCAGTATTTT
TRBV5-1,.,.,15,TRBJ2-2,CASSLLDTNTGELFF,TGCGCCAGCAGCTTGCTGGACACGAACACCGGGGAGCTGTTTTTT
TRBV19,TRBD1,.,14,TRBJ1-2,CASRTQGPLFGYTF,TGTGCCAGTAGGACACAGGGGCCTCTATTCGGCTACACCTTC
TRBV9,TRBD1,.,19,TRBJ1-1,CASSVFVGQGRLGSTEAFF,TGTGCCAGCAGCGTATTCGTCGGACAGGGGAGGTTGGGAAGCACTGAAGCTTTCTTT
TRBV30,TRBD1,.,13,TRBJ1-5,CAWSPTGNQPQHF,TGTGCCTGGAGTCCGACAGGGAATCAGCCCCAGCATTTT
TRBV28,TRBD1,.,13,TRBJ1-1,CASSLDRGIEAFF,TGTGCCAGCAGTTTAGACAGGGGAATTGAAGCTTTCTTT
TRBV5-1,.,.,15,TRBJ2-3,CASSLFTGSTDTQYF,TGCGCCAGCAGCTTGTTCACGGGTAGCACAGATACGCAGTATTTT
TRBV4-1,TRBD1,.,18,TRBJ2-7,CASSQSRDRGMTLGEQYF,TGCGCCAGCAGCCAATCCCGGGACAGGGGAATGACCCTTGGCGAGCAGTACTTC
TRBV19,.,.,11,TRBJ2-3,CASSISDTQYF,TGTGCCAGTAGTATATCTGATACGCAGTATTTT
TRBV6-1,.,.,13,TRBJ1-1,CASSEYQVGEAFF,TGTGCCAGCAGTGAATATCAGGTAGGAGAAGCTTTCTTT
TRBV2,TRBD1,.,16,TRBJ1-5,CASSERAGGENQPQHF,TGTGCCAGCAGTGAAAGGGCAGGGGGGGAGAATCAGCCCCAGCATTTT
TRBV29-1,TRBD2,.,15,TRBJ2-3,CSAGSSTSGTDTQYF,TGCAGCGCCGGCTCCTCGACTAGCGGGACTGATACGCAGTATTTT
TRBV2,.,.,14,TRBJ2-5,CASSDGRVQETQYF,TGTGCCAGCAGTGACGGCAGGGTCCAAGAGACCCAGTACTTC
TRBV28,.,.,17,TRBJ1-5,CASSLSGVGYSNQPQHF,TGTGCCAGCAGTTTATCCGGGGTGGGGTATAGCAATCAGCCCCAGCATTTT
TRBV2,.,few,16,TRBJ2-4,CASSEEQGGGLNIQYF,TGTGCCAGCAGTGAAGAACAGGGCGGGGGATTAAACATTCAGTACTTC
TRBV11-3,.,.,17,TRBJ2-5,CASSSQGTTAKEETQYF,TGTGCCAGCAGCTCTCAGGGTACGACGGCTAAGGAAGAGACCCAGTACTTC
TRBV7-9,.,.,14,TRBJ2-1,CASSLVHNYGEQFF,TGTGCCAGCAGCTTAGTCCACAACTATGGTGAGCAGTTCTTC
TRBV29-1,.,.,13,TRBJ1-2,CSVEPGGKDGYTF,TGCAGCGTTGAACCGGGAGGGAAAGATGGCTACACCTTC
TRBV5-4,TRBD1,.,15,TRBJ2-7,CASSPRDRGPWEQYF,TGTGCCAGCAGCCCCCGTGACAGGGGACCCTGGGAGCAGTACTTC
TRBV21-1,.,.,17,TRBJ2-1,CASSKGGGARPYNEQFF,TGTGCCAGCAGCAAAGGGGGTGGAGCGAGGCCCTACAATGAGCAGTTCTTC
TRBV5-5,.,.,14,TRBJ1-2,CASSLDTRNYGYTF,TGTGCCAGCAGCTTGGATACCAGGAACTATGGCTACACCTTC
TRBV2,TRBD1,.,15,TRBJ1-2,CASSSPGQGIYGYTF,TGTGCCAGCAGTTCACCGGGACAGGGAATCTATGGCTACACCTTC
TRBV7-8,.,.,14,TRBJ1-1,CASSLEGMNTEAFF,TGTGCCAGCAGCTTGGAGGGCATGAACACTGAAGCTTTCTTT